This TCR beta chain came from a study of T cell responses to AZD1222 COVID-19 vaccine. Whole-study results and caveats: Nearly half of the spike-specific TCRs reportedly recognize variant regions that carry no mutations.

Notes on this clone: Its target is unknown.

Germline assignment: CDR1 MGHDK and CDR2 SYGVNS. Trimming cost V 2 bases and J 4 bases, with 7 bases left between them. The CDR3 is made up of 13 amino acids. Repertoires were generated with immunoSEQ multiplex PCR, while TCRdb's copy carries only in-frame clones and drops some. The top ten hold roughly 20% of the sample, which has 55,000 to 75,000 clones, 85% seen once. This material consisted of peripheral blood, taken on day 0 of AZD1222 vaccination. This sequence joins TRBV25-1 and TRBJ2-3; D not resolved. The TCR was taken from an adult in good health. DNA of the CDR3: TGTGCCAGCAGTGAAAGAATAGCAGATACGCAGTATTTT. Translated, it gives CASSERIADTQYF.